What follows are 25 T cell receptor beta chains derived from one specimen sequenced in a study of Ad26.COV2.S vaccination and SARS-CoV-2 variants. TCRdb keeps only in-frame clones here, not all; method: immunoSEQ multiplex PCR. The data show around 250,000 clones, about 83% seen once. This sample's treatment: roughly 20 received Ad26.COV2.S at low or high dose, single or two shots; five or six received placebo; per-sample allocation not given. Specimens were obtained on day 63 following the first vaccine or placebo injection. The specimen comprised peripheral blood, sampled in a trial of Ad26.COV2.S vaccine versus placebo. These receptor sequences come from a person between 18 and 59 years old who received the Ad26.COV2.S COVID-19 vaccine or a placebo.

The CDR3: CASSQPQGAWSTEAFF. The CDR3 bases are TGCGCCAGCAGTCAGCCCCAGGGGGCGTGGAGCACTGAAGCTTTCTTT. The chain couples TRBV23-1 to TRBJ1-1; the match to TRBD1 covers 8 bases. TRBV23-1 is labeled an ORF, and its function is uncertain. The V gene end was trimmed by 3 bases and the J gene end by 4 bases; junction bases not matched to a gene: 10. This CDR3 comprises 16 residues.

This chain joins TRBV5-1 and TRBJ2-3; TRBD2 matches at 8 bases. Looked up from germline, CDR1 is SGHRS and CDR2 is YFSETQ. The CDR3 contains 14 residues. V shed 10 bases, J shed 5 bases, and the junction held 12 bases outside the gene matches. As DNA, the CDR3 is TGCGCCTGCAAGCCGGGAGGGCCTCAAGATACGCAGTATTTT. Translating it yields CACKPGGPQDTQYF. Looking up the rest from reference TRBV5-1 and TRBJ2-3 gives the full variable domain: KAGVTQTPRYLIKTRGQQVTLSCSPISGHRSVSWYQQTPGQGLQFLFEYFSETQRNKGNFPGRFSGRQFSNSRSEMNVSTLELGDSALYLCACKPGGPQDTQYFGPGTRLTVL.

The V and J genes are TRBV21-1 and TRBJ2-7. TRBV21-1 is an annotated pseudogene. The CDR3 is 14 residues long. For the CDR3, the DNA is TGTGCTAGCACCAACGCGCCGGGCCCCTACGAGCAGTACTTC. It is translated as CASTNAPGPYEQYF.

This clone has just a few counts. The chain has TRBV29-1 and TRBJ2-1; 8 bases agree with TRBD2. The CDR3 has 15 residues. V was pared by 4 bases and J by 5 bases, with 10 bases of the junction left unmatched. Germline V gene lookup returns CDR1 SQVTM and CDR2 ANQGSEA. Written as DNA, the CDR3 is TGCAGCGTTGCCGACGGCGGGAGGATTAACAATGAGCAGTTCTTC. This codes for CSVADGGRINNEQFF.

This clone was detected a few times. The CDR3 DNA sequence: TGTGCCAGTAGTAGGGCGCAGGGAACGGGTCTTAGGAACACTGAAGCTTTCTTT. It yields the protein CASSRAQGTGLRNTEAFF. This chain uses TRBV19 with TRBJ1-1; a possible D gene is TRBD1 (5 bases). The length of the CDR3 is 18 residues. The ends were cut back, 4 bases at V and 1 base at J, with 22 bases in the middle. Germline values: CDR1 LNHDA, CDR2 SQIVND (reference sequence).

The CDR3 reads CASSYSGRGATEAFF. DNA of the CDR3: TGTGCCAGCAGTTACTCAGGGCGGGGGGCCACTGAAGCTTTCTTT. J is TRBJ1-1 and V is TRBV6-6; maybe TRBD1 (6 bases). This CDR3 has 15 amino acids. Germline CDR1 MNHNY, CDR2 SVGAGI (reference sequence). The V gene lost 0 bases and the J gene lost 4 bases, with 12 bases spanning the gap.

The V gene is TRBV12-5, the J gene TRBJ1-4, with D possibly TRBD1 on 6 matching bases. The CDR3 is 17 residues long. The ends were cut back, 0 bases at V and 3 bases at J, with 14 bases in the middle. Germline CDR1 and CDR2: LGHNT and FRNRAP. Written as DNA, the CDR3 is TGTGCTAGTGGTTTGGTACCGCCCGGGACATCTAATGAAAAACTGTTTTTT. Its protein product is CASGLVPPGTSNEKLFF.

In its sample, this clone was seen a few times. This rearrangement joins TRBV7-9 to TRBJ2-6, with 8 nucleotides matching TRBD1. V gave up 1 base and J gave up 4 bases; unmatched junction bases: 12. The CDR3 is made up of 19 amino acids. Germline V CDR1 and CDR2: SEHNR, FQNEAQ (reference sequence). The CDR3 reads CASSLEPQDREPGANVLTF. CDR3 coding DNA: TGTGCCAGCAGCTTAGAACCGCAGGACAGGGAACCCGGGGCCAACGTCCTGACTTTC.

The chain is built from TRBV19 and TRBJ1-2; D might be TRBD1 (5 bases). V was clipped by 3 bases and J by 0 bases, with 8 bases between them. The CDR3 consists of 14 residues. Germline-derived CDR1 and CDR2 are LNHDA and SQIVND (reference sequence). The chain's CDR3 is CASSMGEANYGYTF. CDR3 coding DNA: TGTGCCAGTAGTATGGGGGAAGCTAACTATGGCTACACCTTC. The full variable domain, rest sourced from reference TRBV19 and TRBJ1-2, is DGGITQSPKYLFRKEGQNVTLSCEQNLNHDAMYWYRQDPGQGLRLIYYSQIVNDFQKGDIAEGYSVSREKKESFPLTVTSAQKNPTAFYLCASSMGEANYGYTFGSGTRLTVV.

The V call is TRBV9, the J call TRBJ2-5, with 7 positions matching TRBD2. The V gene end was trimmed by 3 bases and the J gene end by 5 bases; junction bases not matched to a gene: 13. Germline lookup yields CDR1 SGDLS and CDR2 YYNGEE. This CDR3 has 16 residues. Here the CDR3 reads CASSANPEGRGETQYF. The CDR3 DNA reads TGTGCCAGCAGCGCCAATCCTGAGGGGCGGGGGGAGACCCAGTACTTC.

This chain joins TRBV20-1 and TRBJ2-3; no reliable D call. Germline V gives CDR1 DFQATT, CDR2 SNEGSKA (reference sequence). The V end lost 3 bases, the J end lost 7 bases, and 5 bases lay between the germline ends. The CDR3 runs 10 residues. DNA for the CDR3: TGCAGTGCTAGTGTATATACGCAGTATTTT. Amino acids: CSASVYTQYF.

The chain has TRBV6-5 and TRBJ1-2, with D hard to call. The CDR3 covers 12 residues. Trimming removed 2 bases from V and 8 bases from J, with 9 bases in between. The V gene's germline CDR1 is MNHEY and CDR2 SVGAGI. The CDR3 here is CASSYESGGYTF. The CDR3 DNA reads TGTGCCAGCAGTTACGAATCAGGAGGCTACACCTTC.

V usage is TRBV7-2 and J usage is TRBJ1-3; D is unresolved. The V gene lost 3 bases and the J gene lost 2 bases, with 8 bases spanning the gap. This CDR3 is 14 amino acids long. CDR1 is SGHTA, CDR2 FQGNSA, per germline. CDR3 sequence reads: CASSLGGTGNTIYF. The CDR3 DNA reads as TGTGCCAGCAGCTTGGGAGGGACTGGAAACACCATATATTTT.

The chain combines TRBV29-1 with TRBJ1-2; 10 positions agree with TRBD1. The CDR3 sequence is 14 residues long. The junction had 7 bases not matched to a gene; V was cut back by 7 bases and J by 2 bases. Germline values: CDR1 SQVTM, CDR2 ANQGSEA. The CDR3 spells CSALDRGQNYGYTF. CDR3 nucleotide sequence: TGCAGCGCCCTTGACAGGGGGCAAAACTATGGCTACACCTTC.

The rearrangement joins TRBV4-3 to TRBJ2-1; 10 bases map to TRBD2. Trimming at V came to 1 base and at J to 5 bases, leaving 8 bases not matched to a gene. Germline loops: CDR1 LGHNA, CDR2 YSLEER. The CDR3 spans 17 residues. The CDR3, as DNA: TGCGCCAGCAGCCAAGGTTCTAGCGGGAGTAGAAACAATGAGCAGTTCTTC. Translating gives CASSQGSSGSRNNEQFF.

This chain links TRBV7-3 with TRBJ2-2; 8 nucleotides match TRBD2. Per germline, CDR1 SGHTA and CDR2 FQGTGA. V shed 3 bases, J shed 0 bases, and the junction held 3 bases outside the gene matches. CDR3 length equals 16 residues. CDR3 amino acids: CASSFFSGTNTGELFF. The DNA for the CDR3 is TGTGCCAGCAGCTTCTTTAGCGGGACGAACACCGGGGAGCTGTTTTTT. The whole variable domain, remainder taken from reference TRBV7-3 and TRBJ2-2, is GAGVSQTPSNKVTEKGKYVELRCDPISGHTALYWYRQSLGQGPEFLIYFQGTGAADDSGLPNDRFFAVRPEGSVSTLKIQRTERGDSAVYLCASSFFSGTNTGELFFGEGSRLTVL.

The chain combines TRBV12-3 or TRBV12-4 with TRBJ2-2; TRBD2 might be the D (5 bases). The length of the CDR3 is 12 residues. Trimming left V 7 bases short and J 5 bases short, with 8 bases between. The chain's CDR3 is CASTTGTGELFF. The CDR3 bases are TGTGCCAGCACTACGGGGACCGGGGAGCTGTTTTTT.

The chain is built from TRBV7-3 and TRBJ2-1, with no clear D. Trimming removed 2 bases at V and 4 bases at J, with 12 bases between. Germline assignment: CDR1 SGHTA and CDR2 FQGTGA. The CDR3 spans 15 residues. In DNA, the CDR3 is TGTGCCAGCAGCTTAGCCCTGGGAAGGTACAATGAGCAGTTCTTC. Translation gives CASSLALGRYNEQFF.

The V and J genes are TRBV5-1 and TRBJ2-5; D tentatively fits TRBD1 or TRBD2 (5 bases each). From germline, CDR1 is SGHRS and CDR2 YFSETQ. V was shortened by 3 bases and J by 1 base, with 10 bases between the two germline ends. CDR3 length: 14 residues. The CDR3 region has the DNA TGCGCCAGCAGCTCCGGGACCATCCAAGAGACCCAGTACTTC. This encodes CASSSGTIQETQYF.

The gene calls are TRBV12-5 and TRBJ2-3; D gene unclear. The germline V and J ends were trimmed by 4 bases and 2 bases, with 13 bases remaining between them. CDR1 is LGHNT and CDR2 is FRNRAP in the germline V gene. The CDR3 has 15 amino acids. CDR3 coding DNA: TGTGCTAGTGGTTCCCCGGGCCCTTCCACAGATACGCAGTATTTT. Translating gives CASGSPGPSTDTQYF.

V and J are TRBV6-2 or TRBV6-3 and TRBJ2-7, with 9 positions matching TRBD1. The germline V gene encodes CDR1 MNHEY and CDR2 SVGEGT. The CDR3 runs to 16 residues. Trimming at V came to 6 bases and at J to 0 bases, leaving 9 bases not matched to a gene. CDR3 DNA: TGTGCCAGCAGCCGCCGATGGGACAGGGACTCCTACGAGCAGTACTTC. Protein: CASSRRWDRDSYEQYF.

The chain carries TRBV13 and TRBJ2-1; D not resolved. The germline V gene encodes CDR1 PRHDT and CDR2 FYEKMQ (reference sequence). Trimming removed 5 bases from V and 6 bases from J, with 5 bases in between. CDR3 length: 11 amino acids. DNA of the CDR3: TGTGCCAGCAGCATTCTCAATGAGCAGTTCTTC. It yields the protein CASSILNEQFF. Filled out from reference TRBV13 and TRBJ2-1, the complete variable domain reads AAGVIQSPRHLIKEKRETATLKCYPIPRHDTVYWYQQGPGQDPQFLISFYEKMQSDKGSIPDRFSAQQFSDYHSELNMSSLELGDSALYFCASSILNEQFFGPGTRLTVL.

This clone was seen only a few times. The rearrangement joins TRBV15 to TRBJ2-3; 9 positions match TRBD2. V dropped 1 base and J dropped 2; count of bases not matched to a gene: 4. Germline values: CDR1 LNHNV, CDR2 YYDKDF (reference sequence). This CDR3 region has 16 residues. In DNA form, the CDR3 reads TGTGCCACCAGCAGAGGACTAGCGGTGGACACAGATACGCAGTATTTT. It codes for CATSRGLAVDTDTQYF.

The chain recombines TRBV4-1 with TRBJ1-6; TRBD1 might be the D (5 bases). The CDR3 totals 14 residues. Germline-derived CDR1 and CDR2 are MGHRA and YSYEKL. V shed 0 bases and J shed 7 bases, with 7 bases lying between them. CDR3 residues: CASSQDPGNSPLHF. Written as DNA, the CDR3 is TGCGCCAGCAGCCAAGATCCAGGGAATTCACCCCTCCACTTT.

This clone came up once. The chain carries TRBV7-9 and TRBJ2-5; 10 bases fit TRBD2. In germline, CDR1 is SEHNR, CDR2 FQNEAQ (reference sequence). The CDR3 has 16 residues. Trimming removed 5 bases from V and 4 bases from J; junction bases left unmatched: 10. The CDR3 nucleotides are TGTGCCAGCAGCCTAAGAAGCGGGAGGGAACGAGAGACCCAGTACTTC. Its protein product is CASSLRSGRERETQYF.